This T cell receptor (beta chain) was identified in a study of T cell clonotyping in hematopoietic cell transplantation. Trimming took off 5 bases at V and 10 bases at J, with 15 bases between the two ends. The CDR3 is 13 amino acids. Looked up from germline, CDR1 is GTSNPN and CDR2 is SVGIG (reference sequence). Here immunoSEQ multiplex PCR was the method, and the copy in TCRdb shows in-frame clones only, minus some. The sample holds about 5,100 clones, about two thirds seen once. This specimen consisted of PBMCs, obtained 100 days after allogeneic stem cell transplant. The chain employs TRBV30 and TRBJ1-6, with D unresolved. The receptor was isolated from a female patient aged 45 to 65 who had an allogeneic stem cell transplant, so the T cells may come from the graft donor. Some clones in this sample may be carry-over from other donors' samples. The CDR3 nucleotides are TGTGCCTGGGGCGTTGGGCGTGGATCACCCCTCCACTTT. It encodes CAWGVGRGSPLHF. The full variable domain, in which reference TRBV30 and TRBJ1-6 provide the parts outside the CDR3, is SQTIHQWPATLVQPVGSPLSLECTVEGTSNPNLYWYRQAAGRGLQLLFYSVGIGQISSEVPQNLSASRPQDRQFILSSKKLLLSDSGFYLCAWGVGRGSPLHFGNGTRLTVT.